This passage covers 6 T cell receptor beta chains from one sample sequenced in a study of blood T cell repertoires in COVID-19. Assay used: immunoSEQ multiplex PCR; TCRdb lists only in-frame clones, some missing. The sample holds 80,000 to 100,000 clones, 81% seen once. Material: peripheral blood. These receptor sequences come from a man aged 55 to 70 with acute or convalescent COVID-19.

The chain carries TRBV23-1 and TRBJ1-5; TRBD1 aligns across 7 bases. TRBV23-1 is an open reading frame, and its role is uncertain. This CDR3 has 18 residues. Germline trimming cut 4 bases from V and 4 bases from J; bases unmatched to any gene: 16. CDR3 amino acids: CASSLTPLTGEPNQPQHF. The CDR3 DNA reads TGCGCCAGCAGTCTGACACCACTCACAGGGGAGCCTAATCAGCCCCAGCATTTT.

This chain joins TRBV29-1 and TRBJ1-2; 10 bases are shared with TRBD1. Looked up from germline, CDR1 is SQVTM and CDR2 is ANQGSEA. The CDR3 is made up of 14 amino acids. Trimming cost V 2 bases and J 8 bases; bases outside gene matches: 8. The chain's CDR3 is CSVEPTGGASGYTF. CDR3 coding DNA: TGCAGCGTTGAACCGACAGGGGGCGCGTCCGGCTACACCTTC.

As DNA, the CDR3 is TGTGCCAGCAGCGCCTCCGGGACAGGGCCCGATGGCTACACCTTC. It yields the protein CASSASGTGPDGYTF. The chain is built from TRBV7-9 and TRBJ1-2; 9 bases fit TRBD1. Unmatched junction bases numbered 10, after V lost 5 bases and J lost 6 bases. There are 15 residues in the CDR3. The germline V gene has CDR1 SEHNR and CDR2 FQNEAQ (reference sequence).

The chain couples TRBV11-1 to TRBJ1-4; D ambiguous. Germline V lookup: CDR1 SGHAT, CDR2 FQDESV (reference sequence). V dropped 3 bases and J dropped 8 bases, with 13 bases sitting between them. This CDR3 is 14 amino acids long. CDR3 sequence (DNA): TGTGCCAGCAGCTTCGGGGATTCGGGCGAAAAACTGTTTTTT. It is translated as CASSFGDSGEKLFF.

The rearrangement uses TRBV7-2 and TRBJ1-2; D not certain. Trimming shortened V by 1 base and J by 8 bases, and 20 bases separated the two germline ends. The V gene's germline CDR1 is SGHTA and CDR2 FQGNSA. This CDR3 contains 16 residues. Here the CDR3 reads CASSLDGRAGGEGYTF. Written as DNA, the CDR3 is TGTGCCAGCAGCTTAGATGGTCGGGCAGGAGGAGAAGGCTACACCTTC.

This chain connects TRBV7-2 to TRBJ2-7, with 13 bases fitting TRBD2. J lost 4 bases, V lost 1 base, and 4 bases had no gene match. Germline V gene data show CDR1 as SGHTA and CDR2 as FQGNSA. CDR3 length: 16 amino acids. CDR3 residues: CASSLGATSGGYEQYF. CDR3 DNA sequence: TGTGCCAGCAGCTTAGGGGCGACTAGCGGGGGGTACGAGCAGTACTTC. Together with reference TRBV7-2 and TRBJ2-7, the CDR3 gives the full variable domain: GAGVSQSPSNKVTEKGKDVELRCDPISGHTALYWYRQSLGQGLEFLIYFQGNSAPDKSGLPSDRFSAERTGGSVSTLTIQRTQQEDSAVYLCASSLGATSGGYEQYFGPGTRLTVT.